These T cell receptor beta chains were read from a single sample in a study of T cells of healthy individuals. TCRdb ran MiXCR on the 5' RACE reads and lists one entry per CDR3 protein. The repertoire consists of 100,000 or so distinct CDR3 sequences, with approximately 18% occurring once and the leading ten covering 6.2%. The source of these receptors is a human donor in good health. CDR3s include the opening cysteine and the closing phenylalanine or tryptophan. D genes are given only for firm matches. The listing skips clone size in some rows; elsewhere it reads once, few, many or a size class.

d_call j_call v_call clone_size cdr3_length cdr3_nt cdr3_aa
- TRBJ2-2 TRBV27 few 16 TGTGCCACCCAAGGGGCAGGGCCCCGCTACACCGGGGAGCTGTTTTTT CATQGAGPRYTGELFF
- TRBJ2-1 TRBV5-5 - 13 TGTGCCAGCAGCCCCGGTTACGGCAATGAGCAGTTCTTC CASSPGYGNEQFF
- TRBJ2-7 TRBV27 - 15 TGTGCCAGCAGCTTGACAACAGGTTCCCTGTACGAGCAGTACTTC CASSLTTGSLYEQYF
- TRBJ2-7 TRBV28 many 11 TGTGCCAGCAGTGGGTCCTACGAGCAGTACTTC CASSGSYEQYF
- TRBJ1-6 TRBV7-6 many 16 TGTGCCAGCAGCATAGCGGCGGGCTCCTATAATTCACCCCTCCACTTT CASSIAAGSYNSPLHF
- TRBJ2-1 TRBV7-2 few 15 TGTGCCAGCAGCTTAGTGGCGGGAACCTACAATGAGCAGTTCTTC CASSLVAGTYNEQFF
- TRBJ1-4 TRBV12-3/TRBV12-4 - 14 TGTGCCAGCAGGATACTCCGGTGGGATGAAAAACTGTTTTTT CASRILRWDEKLFF
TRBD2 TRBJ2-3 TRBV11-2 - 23 TGTGCCAGCAGCCACCTAAGTATTCTGCCCCTAAGGACTAGCGGAAATAGCACAGATACGCAGTATTTT CASSHLSILPLRTSGNSTDTQYF
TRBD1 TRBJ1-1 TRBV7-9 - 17 TGTGCCAGCAGCGAAAGCTATTGGACAGGGGGAGTAACTGAAGCTTTCTTT CASSESYWTGGVTEAFF
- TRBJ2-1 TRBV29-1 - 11 TGCAGCGTTGTCCTAGCGAATGAGCAGTTCTTC CSVVLANEQFF
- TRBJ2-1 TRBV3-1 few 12 TGTGCCAGCAGCCAAGATTGGGATGAGCAGTTCTTC CASSQDWDEQFF
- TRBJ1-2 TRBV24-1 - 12 TGTGCCACCAGGGAGGGGACGGAAGGCTACACCTTC CATREGTEGYTF
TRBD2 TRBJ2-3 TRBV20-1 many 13 TGCAGTGCTGGGACTAGCGGGGCTGATACGCAGTATTTT CSAGTSGADTQYF
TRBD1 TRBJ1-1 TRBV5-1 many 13 TGCGCCAGCAGCCTGGGGACAGGCGCTGAAGCTTTCTTT CASSLGTGAEAFF
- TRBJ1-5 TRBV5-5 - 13 TGTGCCAGCAGCTTGGACAGCATTCAGCCCCAGCATTTT CASSLDSIQPQHF
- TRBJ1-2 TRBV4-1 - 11 TGCGCCAGCAGCCAAGGAGGGAGCTACACCTTC CASSQGGSYTF
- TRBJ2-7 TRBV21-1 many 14 TGTGCCAGCCGAAAGGCGGCGTTTCCCTACGAGCAGTACTTC CASRKAAFPYEQYF
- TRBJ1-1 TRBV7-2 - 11 TGTGCCAGCTCAGCATACTCTGAAGCTTTCTTT CASSAYSEAFF
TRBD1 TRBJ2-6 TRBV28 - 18 TGTGCCAGCAGTTTAAGCGGACAGGGAAGATCTGGGGCCAACGTCCTGACTTTC CASSLSGQGRSGANVLTF
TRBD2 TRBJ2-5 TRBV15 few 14 TGTGCCACCAGCGGGGAGGGGAGGAGTGAGACCCAGTACTTC CATSGEGRSETQYF
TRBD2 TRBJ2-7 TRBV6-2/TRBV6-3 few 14 TGTGCCGGGCGGGGTAGCGGGAGTCCCTACGAGCAGTACTTC CAGRGSGSPYEQYF
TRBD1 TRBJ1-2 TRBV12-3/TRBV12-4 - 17 TGTGCCAGCAGTCTAGACCGGACAGGGAGTGGTAACTATGGCTACACCTTC CASSLDRTGSGNYGYTF
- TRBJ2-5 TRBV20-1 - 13 TGCAGTGCTAGAGACGGCGTTGTGGAGACCCAGTACTTC CSARDGVVETQYF
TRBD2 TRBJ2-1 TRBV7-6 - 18 TGTGCCAGCAGCTTAGTTGCTGGGGGGGAGTACCCCTACAATGAGCAGTTCTTC CASSLVAGGEYPYNEQFF
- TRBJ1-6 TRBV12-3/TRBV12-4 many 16 TGTGCCAGCAGGCCTGATACCCGGGCCGCGAATTCACCCCTCCACTTT CASRPDTRAANSPLHF
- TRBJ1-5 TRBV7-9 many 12 TGTGCCAGCAGCTTATTCATACAGCCCCAGCATTTT CASSLFIQPQHF
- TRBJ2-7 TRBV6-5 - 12 TGTGCCAGCAGTTCCCCGTGGGGGCGGCAGTACTTC CASSSPWGRQYF
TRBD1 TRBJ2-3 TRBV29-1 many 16 TGCAGCGGTAGGAGGACAGGGGGCCTCGGCGCAGATACGCAGTATTTT CSGRRTGGLGADTQYF
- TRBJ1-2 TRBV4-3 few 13 TGCGCCAGCAGCCAAAGCTCCACTGCTGGCTACACCTTC CASSQSSTAGYTF
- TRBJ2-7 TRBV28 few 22 TGTGCCAGCAGTTTATTTGTTTTTGGGGCGGGACGCGAGACTACTAAGGTTTACGAGCAGTACTTC CASSLFVFGAGRETTKVYEQYF
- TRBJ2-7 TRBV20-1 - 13 TGCAGTGCTCCCGGGAGAGAATCCTACGAGCAGTACTTC CSAPGRESYEQYF
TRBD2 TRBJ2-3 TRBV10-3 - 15 TGTGCCATCAGTACCCGTGGGACTAGCGGGGATACGCAGTATTTT CAISTRGTSGDTQYF
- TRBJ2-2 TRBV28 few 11 TGTGCCAGCAGTTCCCCCGGGGAGCTGTTTTTT CASSSPGELFF
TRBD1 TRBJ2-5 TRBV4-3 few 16 TGCGCCAGCAGCCAAGATTCGAACAGGGGCCAGGAGACCCAGTACTTC CASSQDSNRGQETQYF
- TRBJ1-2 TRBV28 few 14 TGTGCCAGCAGTCCAACAGGGATTTACTATGGCTACACCTTC CASSPTGIYYGYTF
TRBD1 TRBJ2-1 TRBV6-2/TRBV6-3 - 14 TGTGCCAGCAGAACAGGGGGCGCCCACAATGAGCAGTTCTTC CASRTGGAHNEQFF
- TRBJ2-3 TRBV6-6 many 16 TGTGCCAGCAGTGACGTGGCGGGGAGCGGGTCAGATACGCAGTATTTT CASSDVAGSGSDTQYF
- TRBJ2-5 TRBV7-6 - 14 TGTGCCAGCAGCTTAGCGATAGCGAAAGAGACCCAGTACTTC CASSLAIAKETQYF
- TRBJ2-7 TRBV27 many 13 TGTGCCAGCAGTTTGTCCCCGCTCCACGAGCAGTACTTC CASSLSPLHEQYF
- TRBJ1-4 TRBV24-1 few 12 TGTGCCACCAGTGACGGGAGGGGAAAACTGTTTTTT CATSDGRGKLFF
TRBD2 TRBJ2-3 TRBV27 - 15 TGTGCCAGCAGTCTCTTCAGCGGGAGCTCAGATACGCAGTATTTT CASSLFSGSSDTQYF
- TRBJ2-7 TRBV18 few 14 TGTGCCAGCTCACCGGCAGCTACCTCCTACGAGCAGTACTTC CASSPAATSYEQYF
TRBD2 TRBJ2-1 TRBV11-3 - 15 TGTGCCAGCAGCCACCAACTAGCGGGAGTAAATGAGCAGTTCTTC CASSHQLAGVNEQFF
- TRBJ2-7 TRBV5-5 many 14 TGTGCCAGCAGCTTCGCAGCAGGCGACACCGAGCAGTACTTC CASSFAAGDTEQYF
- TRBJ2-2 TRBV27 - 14 TGTGCCAGCAGTACACGGGACTACACCGGGGAGCTGTTTTTT CASSTRDYTGELFF
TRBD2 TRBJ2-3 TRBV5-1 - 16 TGCGCCAGCAGCTTGGATAGCGGGGACTTCACAGATACGCAGTATTTT CASSLDSGDFTDTQYF
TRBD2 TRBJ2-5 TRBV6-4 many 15 TGTGCCAGCAGTGCCGGGACTAGCGGCCAAGAGACCCAGTACTTC CASSAGTSGQETQYF
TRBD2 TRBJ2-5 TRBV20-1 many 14 TGCAGTGCTGAAGGACCCAGCGGGGTGGAAACCCAGTACTTC CSAEGPSGVETQYF
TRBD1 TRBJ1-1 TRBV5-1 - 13 TGCGCCAGCAGCGGGGGACAGGGGACTGAAGCTTTCTTT CASSGGQGTEAFF
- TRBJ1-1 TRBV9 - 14 TGTGCCAGCAGCGTAGCTTTTTGGAACACTGAAGCTTTCTTT CASSVAFWNTEAFF
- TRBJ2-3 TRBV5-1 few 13 TGCGCCAGCAGCTTGTTGACGGGGGATACGCAGTATTTT CASSLLTGDTQYF
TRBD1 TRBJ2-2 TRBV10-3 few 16 TGTGCCATCAGTGAGTCAGGGGGCGCGAACACCGGGGAGCTGTTTTTT CAISESGGANTGELFF
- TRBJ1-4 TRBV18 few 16 TGTGCCAGCTCACTGGACCAGGTTGCAACTAATGAAAAACTGTTTTTT CASSLDQVATNEKLFF
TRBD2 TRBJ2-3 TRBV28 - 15 TGTGCCAGCAGTCAATGGGGACTAGTGGGAAATACGCAGTATTTT CASSQWGLVGNTQYF
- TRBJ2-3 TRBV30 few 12 TGTGCCTGGAGTGTAAACAGAAATACGCAGTATTTT CAWSVNRNTQYF